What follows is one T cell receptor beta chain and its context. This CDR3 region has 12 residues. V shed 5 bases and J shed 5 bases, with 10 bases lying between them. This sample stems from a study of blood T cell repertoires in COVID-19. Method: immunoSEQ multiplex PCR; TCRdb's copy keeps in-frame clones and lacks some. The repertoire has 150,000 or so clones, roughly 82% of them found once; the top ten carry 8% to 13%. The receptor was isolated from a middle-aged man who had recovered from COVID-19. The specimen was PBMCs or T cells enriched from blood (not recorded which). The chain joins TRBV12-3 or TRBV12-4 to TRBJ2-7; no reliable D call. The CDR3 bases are TGTGCCAGCAGTCAGTTCCGTGACGAGCAGTACTTC. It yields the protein CASSQFRDEQYF.